The clone carrying this T cell receptor beta chain was seen a few times. Its antigen is currently unknown. The source of the sample is a study of T cells after yellow fever vaccination. Study-level results: One caveat is that FACS-sorted repertoires could contain abundant clonotypes contaminating from the bulk population.

TCRdb re-called the 5' RACE reads with MiXCR, one entry per CDR3 protein. This repertoire shows 250,000 to 300,000 distinct CDR3 sequences, over 4.5% found once; its top ten account for less than 3.5%. With 4 bases clipped from V and 9 bases from J, the junction kept 12 bases outside the gene matches. The CDR3 is 15 residues long. CDR1 and CDR2 from the germline V gene are SGHRS and YFSETQ. The V gene is TRBV5-1, the J gene TRBJ2-1; 8 bases align to TRBD2. Sequenced here: CD4+ T cells sorted from PBMCs, sampled on the day of the yellow fever booster vaccination. This TCR came from a man aged 18 to 29 who received the YFV17D yellow fever vaccine. The CDR3 region has the DNA TGCGCCAGCAGCACTGGACTAGCTAAAAACATTGAGCAGTTCTTC. Encoded protein: CASSTGLAKNIEQFF.